These 27 T cell receptor beta chains were sequenced from one sample in a study of blood T cell repertoires in COVID-19 (dated by TCRdb to 2020 to 2021). Library preparation was by the immunoSEQ multiplex PCR assay. TCRdb mirrors the immuneACCESS table, restricted to in-frame sequences. Some clones are absent from its copies; in checked studies, under half trace to an unresolved V gene, and the reason for the others is unknown. Within this sample are tens of thousands of clones, with 80% of them counted one time only. The ten top clones hold approximately 5.8% of the sample. The sequencing sample was made of peripheral blood. These receptors were obtained from a man in his 60s with active or convalescent COVID-19.

The gene calls are TRBV11-3 and TRBJ2-6; D may be TRBD1 (5 bases). Looked up from germline, CDR1 is SGHNT and CDR2 is YENEEA. The CDR3 extends over 17 amino acids. The ends were cut back, 1 base at V and 4 bases at J, with 14 bases in the middle. The CDR3 nucleotides read TGTGCCAGCAGCTTAGTATGGGGCGCTTCAGGGGCCAACGTCCTGACTTTC. This gives the protein CASSLVWGASGANVLTF.

The genes are TRBV5-1 and TRBJ1-5; 8 bases fit TRBD1. The CDR3 is 16 residues long. From germline, CDR1 is SGHRS and CDR2 YFSETQ. With 0 bases clipped from V and 4 bases from J, the junction kept 6 bases outside the gene matches. CDR3 coding DNA: TGCGCCAGCAGCTTGGGGGCCAGGGGGCAAAATCAGCCCCAGCATTTT. This encodes CASSLGARGQNQPQHF.

The table lists this clone with a few counts. The chain links TRBV19 to TRBJ1-2; TRBD1 is a possible D gene (5 bases). The V end was cut by 7 bases, the J end by 6 bases, with 12 bases between. Germline assignment: CDR1 LNHDA and CDR2 SQIVND (reference sequence). This CDR3 is 12 amino acids long. The CDR3 region has the DNA TGTGCCAGTACAGGGTATAAGGATGGCTACACCTTC. Protein sequence: CASTGYKDGYTF.

The chain couples TRBV11-2 to TRBJ2-7; 8 positions agree with TRBD1. Germline V gene lookup returns CDR1 SGHAT and CDR2 FQNNGV. V shed 6 bases and J 4 bases; nucleotides not matched to a gene: 8. The CDR3 has 14 residues. The CDR3 DNA is TGTGCCAGCAGAGTTACAGGGGGGAAGTACGAGCAGTACTTC. It yields the protein CASRVTGGKYEQYF.

The chain couples TRBV7-9 to TRBJ2-7; 9 nucleotides match TRBD1. With V trimmed by 1 base and J by 3 bases, 4 bases remained unmatched. From germline, CDR1 is SEHNR and CDR2 FQNEAQ (reference sequence). The CDR3 is 15 amino acids. CDR3 amino acids: CASSLGGQGFYEQYF. The CDR3 nucleotides read TGTGCCAGCAGCTTAGGGGGACAGGGTTTCTACGAGCAGTACTTC.

The chain carries TRBV18 and TRBJ1-5, with 11 bases aligning to TRBD1. The CDR3 length is 18 residues. V gave up 6 bases and J gave up 2 bases; unmatched junction bases: 12. Germline CDR1 reads KGHSH; CDR2 reads LQKENI. The CDR3 sequence: CASSPTGTGGGGNQPQHF. The DNA for the CDR3 is TGTGCCAGCTCTCCGACCGGGACAGGGGGAGGAGGCAATCAGCCCCAGCATTTT.

The CDR3, as DNA: TGTGCCAGCAGCCGGGACAGATTCTCGGGGGGCTACACCTTC. It yields the protein CASSRDRFSGGYTF. V usage is TRBV5-4 and J usage is TRBJ1-2; 7 nucleotides agree with TRBD1. V lost 4 bases, J lost 8 bases, and 11 bases stayed unmatched. Germline CDR1 is SGHNT and CDR2 is YYREEE (reference sequence). The CDR3 consists of 14 residues.

V and J are TRBV5-1 and TRBJ1-1; D gene uncertain. V was cut by 5 bases and J by 4 bases, with 15 bases left in between. CDR3 size: 14 residues. The germline CDR1 and CDR2 sequences are SGHRS and YFSETQ. The CDR3, as DNA: TGCGCCAGCAGTCTCCGGGGAGGACCCACTGAAGCTTTCTTT. Its protein product is CASSLRGGPTEAFF.

The chain links TRBV27 to TRBJ2-3; TRBD1 matches at 7 bases. The V and J ends lost 7 bases and 1 base, in that order; junction bases with no gene match: 5. CDR1 MNHEY and CDR2 SMNVEV come from the germline V gene (reference sequence). The CDR3 spans 14 residues. CDR3 sequence (DNA): TGTGCCAGCACTCGACAGGGTGGCACAGATACGCAGTATTTT. Translated, it gives CASTRQGGTDTQYF.

The CDR3 spells CASSTRDRDNNEQFF. CDR3 nucleotide sequence: TGTGCCAGCAGCACTCGCGACAGGGACAACAATGAGCAGTTCTTC. V usage is TRBV7-4 and J usage is TRBJ2-1; 7 bases agree with TRBD1. CDR3 length: 15 amino acids. Trimming took 5 bases from V and 5 from J; bases not matched to a gene: 9. Germline-derived CDR1 and CDR2 are SGHVT and SQSDAQ.

The V call is TRBV20-1, the J call TRBJ1-4; TRBD1 matches at 7 bases. There are 14 residues in the CDR3. Germline values: CDR1 DFQATT, CDR2 SNEGSKA (reference sequence). Unmatched junction bases numbered 1, after V lost 3 bases and J lost 0 bases. DNA of the CDR3: TGCAGTGCTAGTGGGACAGCAACTAATGAAAAACTGTTTTTT. Amino acids: CSASGTATNEKLFF.

V gene TRBV6-6 combines with J gene TRBJ2-7; 8 bases align to TRBD1. V gave up 5 bases and J gave up 0 bases; unmatched junction bases: 3. Looked up from germline, CDR1 is MNHNY and CDR2 is SVGAGI (reference sequence). The CDR3 is made up of 14 amino acids. The CDR3, as DNA: TGTGCCAGCAGTAAGGACAGGGCCTCCTACGAGCAGTACTTC. Residues: CASSKDRASYEQYF.

The genes are TRBV7-2 and TRBJ2-4; D remains ambiguous. Germline CDR1 reads SGHTA; CDR2 reads FQGNSA. This CDR3 contains 16 residues. Deletions cut 2 bases from V and 0 bases from J, with 11 bases between. The CDR3 is CASSLISPLAKNIQYF. CDR3 DNA: TGTGCCAGCAGCTTAATTAGTCCTTTAGCCAAAAACATTCAGTACTTC.

A note on this clone: Additional DNA sequences in this sample encode the identical CDR3. The rearrangement uses TRBV6-2 or TRBV6-3 and TRBJ1-1; no clear D gene. This CDR3 contains 13 residues. The V gene's germline CDR1 is MNHEY and CDR2 SVGEGT. V was shortened by 5 bases and J by 1 base, with 8 bases between the two germline ends. Here the CDR3 DNA reads TGTGCCAGCAGTCCCCCGGGGAACACTGAAGCTTTCTTT. Encoded protein: CASSPPGNTEAFF.

This chain links TRBV19 with TRBJ2-3; D remains ambiguous. Germline loops: CDR1 LNHDA, CDR2 SQIVND (reference sequence). Trimming shortened V by 5 bases and J by 4 bases, and 4 bases separated the two germline ends. The length of the CDR3 is 11 residues. For the CDR3, the DNA is TGTGCCAGTAGTCGGTCAGATACGCAGTATTTT. Protein: CASSRSDTQYF.

J is TRBJ1-5 and V is TRBV12-5, with 7 nucleotides matching TRBD1. Germline assignment: CDR1 LGHNT and CDR2 FRNRAP. CDR3 size: 15 residues. Trimming took 5 bases from V and 6 from J; bases not matched to a gene: 10. The CDR3 protein is CASGDLTGSGQPQHF. In DNA form, the CDR3 reads TGTGCTAGTGGTGACCTGACAGGGTCGGGTCAGCCCCAGCATTTT.

The V gene is TRBV18, the J gene TRBJ2-2; D is ambiguous. Germline loops: CDR1 KGHSH, CDR2 LQKENI. The CDR3 contains 14 residues. V was cut by 3 bases and J by 4 bases, with 9 bases left in between. In DNA, the CDR3 is TGTGCCAGCTCACCCGGAGTACTCACCGGGGAGCTGTTTTTT. Its protein product is CASSPGVLTGELFF.

This chain uses TRBV15 with TRBJ2-2; 10 nucleotides line up with TRBD1. Germline CDR1 is LNHNV and CDR2 is YYDKDF (reference sequence). V shed 5 bases and J 6 bases; nucleotides not matched to a gene: 12. The CDR3 sequence is 17 residues long. This chain's CDR3 is CATSLSLRDRGAGELFF. The DNA for the CDR3 is TGTGCCACCAGCCTGAGCCTCCGGGACAGGGGAGCCGGGGAGCTGTTTTTT.

The chain has TRBV6-6 and TRBJ2-5, with D possibly TRBD2 on 6 matching bases. CDR3 size: 13 residues. Germline CDR1 is MNHNY and CDR2 is SVGAGI (reference sequence). Trimming took off 4 bases at V and 4 bases at J, with 10 bases between the two ends. The CDR3 reads CASSFMEGETQYF. CDR3 DNA sequence: TGTGCCAGCAGTTTTATGGAGGGAGAGACCCAGTACTTC.

The chain couples TRBV9 to TRBJ2-6; D gene unclear. V was trimmed by 0 bases and J by 0 bases, leaving 4 bases between them. This CDR3 is 15 amino acids long. Germline V gives CDR1 SGDLS, CDR2 YYNGEE. The CDR3 nucleotides are TGTGCCAGCAGCGTAGCAGTCTCTGGGGCCAACGTCCTGACTTTC. The encoded protein is CASSVAVSGANVLTF.

This clone was counted a single time. The chain employs TRBV18 and TRBJ1-2, with 10 bases lining up with TRBD1. Germline V gene lookup returns CDR1 KGHSH and CDR2 LQKENI. The CDR3 totals 15 residues. V lost 4 bases and J lost 6; bases outside the gene matches: 8. Here the CDR3 reads CASSRNDGTGDGYTF. CDR3 DNA sequence: TGTGCCAGCTCACGAAACGATGGGACAGGGGATGGCTACACCTTC.

There are many counts of this clone. V and J are TRBV5-5 and TRBJ1-1; 10 nucleotides match TRBD1. Germline values: CDR1 SGHKS, CDR2 YYEKEE (reference sequence). The CDR3 sequence is 17 residues long. V lost 0 bases, J lost 2 bases, and 7 bases stayed unmatched. CDR3 nucleotides: TGTGCCAGCAGCTTGGGTTGGGGGACAGGGGCCAACACTGAAGCTTTCTTT. Its translation: CASSLGWGTGANTEAFF.

This clone was seen a handful of times. Other DNA sequences in the same sample also yield this CDR3. The rearrangement uses TRBV3-1 (or the pseudogene TRBV3-2) and TRBJ1-1; a possible D gene is TRBD1 (6 bases). The CDR3 is 15 residues long. Germline V lookup: CDR1 LGHDT, CDR2 YNNKEL (reference sequence). V dropped 2 bases and J dropped 1 base, with 11 bases sitting between them. The CDR3 sequence: CASSQRGLGNTEAFF. The CDR3 coding sequence is TGTGCCAGCAGCCAAAGGGGGTTAGGGAACACTGAAGCTTTCTTT.

This clone is a singleton in its sample. The J gene is TRBJ1-3, the V gene TRBV2; 7 bases match TRBD1. Germline lookup yields CDR1 SNHLY and CDR2 FYNNEI. The CDR3 spans 13 residues. J lost 3 bases, V lost 6 bases, and 2 bases had no gene match. CDR3 nucleotide sequence: TGTGCCAGCAGACAGGGGAGTGGAAACACCATATATTTT. Translated, it gives CASRQGSGNTIYF.

There are a few counts of this clone. V is TRBV3-1 (or the pseudogene TRBV3-2) and J is TRBJ2-1; 10 nucleotides agree with TRBD2. After removal of 4 bases from V and 5 bases from J, the junction contained 8 bases not matched to a gene. Germline CDR1 LGHDT, CDR2 YNNKEL (reference sequence). The CDR3 spans 16 residues. The CDR3 DNA follows: TGTGCCAGCAGCCCTCTGACTAGCGGGTCCCACAATGAGCAGTTCTTC. Its protein product is CASSPLTSGSHNEQFF.

J is TRBJ2-3 and V is TRBV24-1; no definite D call. The CDR3 contains 15 residues. CDR1 is KGHDR and CDR2 is SFDVKD in the germline V gene. V was pared by 1 base and J by 0 bases, with 7 bases between. The CDR3 DNA follows: TGTGCCACCAGTGATTTCGGTTCAAGCACAGATACGCAGTATTTT. Amino acid sequence: CATSDFGSSTDTQYF.

This clone was seen a few times. The chain couples TRBV7-2 to TRBJ2-7; a weak D match, TRBD1 (5 bases). Trimming took off 2 bases at V and 6 bases at J, with 14 bases between the two ends. The CDR3 is made up of 14 amino acids. The germline CDR1 and CDR2 sequences are SGHTA and FQGNSA. In nucleotides, the CDR3 is TGTGCCAGCAGCTTACTTCAGACAGTAAGCGAGCAGTACTTC. Its translation is CASSLLQTVSEQYF.